The 27 T cell receptor beta chains reported below all come from one sample, sequenced in a study of T-cell reconstitution after alpha-beta-depleted transplantation in children (dated by TCRdb to the mid-2010s). The protocol used for the library was PCR. Data came from an Illumina HiSeq 2500. TCR library preparation used molecular barcoding, with unique molecular identifiers applied to normalize quantification of the TCRbeta repertoire. In-frame beta chains were kept once TCRdb had trimmed the public reads at Q25 with fastp and called clones with MiXCR. Duplicate CDR3 protein sequences are folded into a single record with the most common DNA and genes. The sample has around 420,000 distinct CDR3 sequences on record, about 16% of them singletons. The ten top clones hold approximately 29% of the sample. Interpreted using the paper, the treatment or condition label stands for: allogeneic hematopoietic cell transplantation with graft depleted of TCRalphabeta T cells and CD19 B cells.

The material sequenced was PBMCs, mostly from graft donor cells, taken 360 days after TCRalphabeta/CD19-depleted stem cell transplant. All receptors come from a boy younger than two who had a stem cell transplant for Wiskott-Aldrich syndrome, so the T cells may come from the graft donor.

This clonotype was observed a handful of times. The V and J genes are TRBV12-3 or TRBV12-4 and TRBJ2-1, with D uncertain. V was clipped by 7 bases and J by 2 bases, with 6 bases between them. The CDR3 is 12 residues long. CDR3 amino acids: CASTGPYNEQFF. In DNA form, the CDR3 reads TGTGCCAGCACCGGACCCTACAATGAGCAGTTCTTC.

V usage is TRBV9 and J usage is TRBJ2-4, with D possibly matching TRBD2 (6 bases). The germline V and J ends were trimmed by 4 bases and 0 bases, with 23 bases remaining between them. CDR3 length: 19 residues. Germline values: CDR1 SGDLS, CDR2 YYNGEE. The CDR3 reads CASSPGVLQPNLAKNIQYF. Here the CDR3 DNA reads TGTGCCAGCAGCCCGGGGGTCCTACAACCAAATCTAGCCAAAAACATTCAGTACTTC.

J is TRBJ1-1 and V is TRBV7-6; possible D gene TRBD1, 6 bases. The germline V and J ends were trimmed by 3 bases and 7 bases, with 12 bases remaining between them. In germline, CDR1 is SGHVS, CDR2 FNYEAQ. CDR3 length equals 13 residues. The CDR3 DNA follows: TGTGCCAGCAGCTTTGGGGGGCTTGGTGAAGCTTTCTTT. Translated, it gives CASSFGGLGEAFF.

This clonotype was detected a few times. The chain is built from TRBV10-3 and TRBJ1-2; D is possibly TRBD1 (5 bases). The length of the CDR3 is 14 residues. Trimming removed 7 bases at V and 3 bases at J, with 15 bases between. The germline CDR1 and CDR2 sequences are ENHRY and SYGVKD. The DNA for the CDR3 is TGTGCCATCACCGCGCGACTAGGGGACTATGGCTACACCTTC. Translating gives CAITARLGDYGYTF.

The chain uses TRBV2 and TRBJ1-6; TRBD1 is a possible D gene (5 bases). The CDR3 spans 15 residues. Germline CDR1 and CDR2: SNHLY and FYNNEI. V dropped 6 bases and J dropped 10 bases, with 19 bases sitting between them. The CDR3 loop reads CASREQGPFPSPLHF. CDR3 sequence (DNA): TGTGCCAGCAGGGAGCAGGGACCCTTCCCCTCACCCCTCCACTTT.

This clonotype was observed a few times. V and J are TRBV21-1 and TRBJ1-5; the table names TRBD1, a call not compared with the DNA. TRBV21-1 is flagged as a pseudogene. There are 16 residues in the CDR3. CDR3 bases: TGTGCCAGCAGCAAAAGGACAGGGAAGGAGATTGAGCCCCAGCATTTT. It is translated as CASSKRTGKEIEPQHF.

The chain carries TRBV4-3 and TRBJ2-1; D may be TRBD1 (6 bases). Trimming took 5 bases from V and 5 from J, leaving 16 bases between them. The V gene's germline CDR1 is LGHNA and CDR2 YSLEER. The CDR3 spans 15 residues. The DNA for the CDR3 is TGCGCCAGCAGCTATCTAGCAAGGGGGAACAATGAGCAGTTCTTC. It translates to CASSYLARGNNEQFF.

CDR3 loop: CASSATRPRTSVTPDTQYF. In DNA, the CDR3 is TGTGCCAGCAGTGCTACCCGCCCCCGGACTAGCGTTACCCCAGATACGCAGTATTTT. This sequence joins TRBV28 and TRBJ2-3; TRBD2 aligns across 9 bases. V shed 5 bases and J 4 bases; nucleotides not matched to a gene: 19. This CDR3 region has 19 residues. Germline V lookup: CDR1 MDHEN, CDR2 SYDVKM.

This clonotype was found a few times. This rearrangement joins TRBV5-1 to TRBJ2-1, with 10 bases aligning to TRBD2. CDR3 length equals 17 residues. J lost 0 bases, V lost 4 bases, and 7 bases had no gene match. Germline V gene lookup returns CDR1 SGHRS and CDR2 YFSETQ. The CDR3 protein is CASSLGLADNSYNEQFF. The CDR3 DNA reads as TGCGCCAGCAGCCTAGGACTAGCGGATAACTCCTACAATGAGCAGTTCTTC.

This clonotype occurred a few times. J is TRBJ2-3 and V is TRBV29-1; D not certain. Germline CDR1 SQVTM, CDR2 ANQGSEA. The V gene lost 5 bases and the J gene lost 0 bases, with 15 bases spanning the gap. This CDR3 contains 15 residues. The CDR3, as DNA: TGCAGCGTTCGCCGCCAGGCCACTAGCACAGATACGCAGTATTTT. Its translation: CSVRRQATSTDTQYF.

This clonotype was found a few times. The chain carries TRBV12-3 or TRBV12-4 and TRBJ1-1, with no clear D. Trimming removed 7 bases from V and 1 base from J, with 10 bases in between. The CDR3 runs to 13 residues. The CDR3 DNA is TGTGCCAGCACAATGGTCCCGAACACTGAAGCTTTCTTT. Translation gives CASTMVPNTEAFF.

This clonotype was counted only a few times. The chain links TRBV12-3 or TRBV12-4 to TRBJ1-6; no firm D call. This CDR3 has 12 residues. Trimming shortened V by 3 bases and J by 10 bases, and 7 bases separated the two germline ends. The CDR3 DNA reads TGTGCCAGCAGTTTTATGGGATCACCCCTCCACTTT. It translates to CASSFMGSPLHF.

About this clonotype itself: One junction end does not reproduce the germline sequence, and a read error may be involved. The V and J genes are TRBV4-3 and TRBJ2-3; D may be TRBD2 (6 bases). This CDR3 region has 16 residues. From germline, CDR1 is LGHNA and CDR2 YSLEER. CDR3 bases: TGCGGCAGCAGCCAAGCGGCGGGACTTCCCACAGATACGCAGTATTTT. As protein: CGSSQAAGLPTDTQYF.

This chain uses TRBV24-1 with TRBJ2-1, with TRBD2 matching over 8 bases. Germline V gives CDR1 KGHDR, CDR2 SFDVKD. This CDR3 spans 14 amino acids. Germline trimming cut 6 bases from V and 8 bases from J; bases unmatched to any gene: 8. CDR3 sequence (DNA): TGTGCCACCAGTAGAGCGGGAGTATATGATGAGCAGTTCTTC. The encoded protein is CATSRAGVYDEQFF.

This clonotype appeared a few times. The chain uses TRBV14 and TRBJ2-7; unclear D gene. The ends were cut back, 3 bases at V and 3 bases at J, with 6 bases in the middle. The germline V gene encodes CDR1 SGHDN and CDR2 FVKESK. This CDR3 is 12 amino acids long. CDR3 loop: CASSQSIYEQYF. In nucleotides, the CDR3 is TGTGCCAGCAGCCAGTCTATCTACGAGCAGTACTTC. Full variable domain (remainder filled in from reference TRBV14 and TRBJ2-7): EAGVTQFPSHSVIEKGQTVTLRCDPISGHDNLYWYRRVMGKEIKFLLHFVKESKQDESGMPNNRFLAERTGGTYSTLKVQPAELEDSGVYFCASSQSIYEQYFGPGTRLTVT.

The chain joins TRBV2 to TRBJ1-2, with D possibly TRBD1 on 5 matching bases. Deletions cut 6 bases from V and 7 bases from J, with 15 bases between. The germline gives CDR1 SNHLY, CDR2 FYNNEI. The CDR3 runs 13 residues. CDR3 protein: CASRMTVPGGYTF. The CDR3 coding sequence is TGTGCCAGCAGGATGACAGTACCCGGTGGCTACACCTTC.

The table lists this clonotype with a few counts. V is TRBV6-2 or TRBV6-3 and J is TRBJ2-1; 10 nucleotides match TRBD2. Germline V gene data show CDR1 as MNHEY and CDR2 as SVGEGT. This CDR3 spans 15 amino acids. V trimming: 2 bases; J trimming: 7 bases; junction bases outside the gene matches: 5. Here the CDR3 DNA reads TGTGCCAGCAGTTACAGGACTAGCGGTGATAATGAGCAGTTCTTC. The encoded protein is CASSYRTSGDNEQFF.

This clonotype was seen only a few times. V gene TRBV28 combines with J gene TRBJ2-5; TRBD2 is a possible D gene (6 bases). Germline CDR1 is MDHEN and CDR2 is SYDVKM. CDR3 length: 14 residues. V shed 2 bases and J shed 5 bases, with 12 bases lying between them. The CDR3 DNA is TGTGCCAGCAGTTTAGGAGGGCTAGGGGAGACCCAGTACTTC. Amino acid sequence: CASSLGGLGETQYF. The whole variable domain, remainder taken from reference TRBV28 and TRBJ2-5, is DVKVTQSSRYLVKRTGEKVFLECVQDMDHENMFWYRQDPGLGLRLIYFSYDVKMKEKGDIPEGYSVSREKKERFSLILESASTNQTSMYLCASSLGGLGETQYFGPGTRLLVL.

This clonotype showed up just a few times. V usage is TRBV27 and J usage is TRBJ2-7, with D possibly TRBD1 on 6 matching bases. The CDR3 covers 16 residues. Per the germline V gene, CDR1 is MNHEY and CDR2 is SMNVEV (reference sequence). Trimming cost V 3 bases and J 3 bases, with 18 bases left between them. For the CDR3, the DNA is TGTGCCAGCAGTTTCGAACAAGACAGGTGTTACTACGAGCAGTACTTC. Protein: CASSFEQDRCYYEQYF.

This clonotype showed up just a few times. The rearrangement links TRBV10-3 to TRBJ2-3; TRBD2 agrees at 7 bases. CDR1 is ENHRY and CDR2 is SYGVKD in the germline V gene. The CDR3 spans 13 residues. Trimming took 4 bases from V and 8 from J; bases not matched to a gene: 6. The CDR3 region is CAISGGRVGTQYF. The CDR3 nucleotides read TGTGCCATCAGTGGCGGGAGAGTCGGTACGCAGTATTTT.

This clonotype was observed a handful of times. The chain is built from TRBV4-2 and TRBJ2-2; D remains ambiguous. The CDR3 spans 15 residues. The V gene lost 2 bases and the J gene lost 9 bases, with 16 bases spanning the gap. The germline V gene encodes CDR1 LGHNA and CDR2 YNFKEQ. CDR3 loop: CASSQQQPAFRELFF. CDR3 DNA: TGTGCCAGCAGCCAACAACAACCGGCCTTCCGGGAGCTGTTTTTT.

This clonotype was detected only a few times. The chain links TRBV5-6 to TRBJ2-7; 7 bases are shared with TRBD1. The CDR3 consists of 14 residues. V was pared by 4 bases and J by 2 bases, with 6 bases of the junction left unmatched. The V gene's germline CDR1 is SGHDT and CDR2 YYEEEE. The CDR3 DNA reads TGTGCCAGCAGCCGCACAGGGGTGGCCTACGAGCAGTACTTC. The encoded protein is CASSRTGVAYEQYF.

The chain couples TRBV6-2 or TRBV6-3 to TRBJ2-2; 9 nucleotides align to TRBD2. Germline-derived CDR1 and CDR2 are MNHEY and SVGEGT. The CDR3 consists of 18 residues. Losses at the gene ends were 8 bases for V and 2 bases for J; bases not matched to a gene: 15. Written as DNA, the CDR3 is TGTGCCAGCGTTTATGCTAGCGGGAAAGTGAGAAACACCGGGGAGCTGTTTTTT. Protein sequence: CASVYASGKVRNTGELFF.

This clonotype was seen more than once but under ten times. The chain uses TRBV6-2 or TRBV6-3 and TRBJ2-5; D uncertain. CDR3 length equals 13 residues. Trimming pared 3 bases from V and 4 bases from J, leaving 9 bases between. From germline, CDR1 is MNHEY and CDR2 SVGEGT. The CDR3 nucleotides read TGTGCCAGCAGTTATCGAGCAGGAGAGACCCAGTACTTC. It translates to CASSYRAGETQYF.

This chain links TRBV6-2 or TRBV6-3 with TRBJ1-1, with D perhaps TRBD1 (5 bases). CDR3 size: 15 residues. The V end lost 0 bases, the J end lost 3 bases, and 11 bases lay between the germline ends. Looked up from germline, CDR1 is MNHEY and CDR2 is SVGEGT. CDR3 nucleotide sequence: TGTGCCAGCAGTTACTCGATGCGGGGGGACACTGAAGCTTTCTTT. Translation: CASSYSMRGDTEAFF.

This clonotype was detected only a few times. J is TRBJ2-1 and V is TRBV24-1; no clear D. There are 15 residues in the CDR3. Germline CDR1 and CDR2: KGHDR and SFDVKD. Trimming took off 4 bases at V and 2 bases at J, with 11 bases between the two ends. CDR3 in DNA: TGTGCCACCAGTGACCAGACTCAAGCCTACAATGAGCAGTTCTTC. Encoded protein: CATSDQTQAYNEQFF.

The V call is TRBV7-8, the J call TRBJ2-1; no firm D call. CDR1 SGHVS and CDR2 FQNEAQ come from the germline V gene. The CDR3 is made up of 17 amino acids. V lost 2 bases and J lost 0, with 14 bases in between. CDR3 residues: CASSLRIALYSYNEQFF. In DNA form, the CDR3 reads TGTGCCAGCAGCTTAAGAATAGCCCTTTACTCCTACAATGAGCAGTTCTTC.